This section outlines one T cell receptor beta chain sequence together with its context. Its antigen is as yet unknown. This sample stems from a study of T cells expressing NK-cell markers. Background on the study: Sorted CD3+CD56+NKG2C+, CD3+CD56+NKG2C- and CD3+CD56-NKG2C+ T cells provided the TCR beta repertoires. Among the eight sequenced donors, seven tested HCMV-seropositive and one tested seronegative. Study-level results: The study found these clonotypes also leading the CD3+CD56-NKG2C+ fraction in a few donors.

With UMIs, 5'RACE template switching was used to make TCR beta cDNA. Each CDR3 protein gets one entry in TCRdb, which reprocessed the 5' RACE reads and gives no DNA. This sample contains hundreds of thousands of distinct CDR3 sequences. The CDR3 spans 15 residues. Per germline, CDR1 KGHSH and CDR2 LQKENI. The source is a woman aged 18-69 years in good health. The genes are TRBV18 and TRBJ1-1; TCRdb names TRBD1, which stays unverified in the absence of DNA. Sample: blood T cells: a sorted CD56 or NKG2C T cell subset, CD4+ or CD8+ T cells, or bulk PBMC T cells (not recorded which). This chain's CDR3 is CASSDGRGMNTEAFF.